This T cell receptor beta chain is drawn from a study of OX40 agonist ivuxolimab in advanced cancers. V lost 6 bases to trimming and J lost 6 bases, with 14 bases between them. CDR1 is KGHSH and CDR2 is LQKENI in the germline V gene. This CDR3 has 13 amino acids. Assay used: immunoSEQ multiplex PCR; TCRdb lists only in-frame clones, some missing. This sample carries around 40,000 clones, 85% to 90% of them seen once, and the ten largest clones take roughly 0.51%. This receptor was identified in an adult with an advanced solid tumor such as melanoma, head and neck, liver or kidney cancer. The chain is built from TRBV18 and TRBJ1-1, with D possibly being TRBD1 (5 bases). Sequenced material: CD4+ or CD8+ T cells sorted from blood, taken in a trial of the OX40 agonist ivuxolimab. CDR3 in amino acids: CASSPPGAAEAFF. CDR3 bases: TGTGCCAGCTCCCCTCCCGGGGCGGCTGAAGCTTTCTTT.